This TCR beta chain was retrieved from a study of CD8+ T cells in alopecia areata. About the research overall: Severity scores in treated patients reflected the percentage of scalp affected. The study, taken as a whole, reports: Compared with normal scalp, lesional scalp had higher clonality and more expanded CD8+ clones.

Concerning this clone: Its antigen is still unknown.

Investigators isolated RNA and reverse transcribed it into cDNA to act as the sequencing template. The protocol was immunoSEQ multiplex PCR, while the TCRdb copy is restricted to in-frame clones and leaves out a portion. The repertoire includes roughly 170,000 clones, around three fifths of them detected once, and roughly 12% sits in the top ten. From germline, CDR1 is SGHRS and CDR2 YFSETQ. V was cut by 5 bases and J by 4 bases, with 10 bases left in between. The CDR3 covers 12 residues. Treatment in this sample: oral pan-JAK inhibitor, 5-10 mg twice daily. Collected material from alopecia areata patients comprised lesional scalp punch biopsies and peripheral blood. T lymphocytes (CD4+ and CD8+) were sorted from PBMCs.

The specimen was CD8+ T cells sorted from blood, collected at week 24, from a patient treated with tofacitinib. The clonotype originates from a human donor with alopecia areata. The V gene is TRBV5-1, the J gene TRBJ2-7, with D possibly TRBD1 on 6 matching bases. The CDR3 DNA is TGCGCCAGCAGACAGGGAAGATACGAGCAGTACTTC. Its translation: CASRQGRYEQYF.